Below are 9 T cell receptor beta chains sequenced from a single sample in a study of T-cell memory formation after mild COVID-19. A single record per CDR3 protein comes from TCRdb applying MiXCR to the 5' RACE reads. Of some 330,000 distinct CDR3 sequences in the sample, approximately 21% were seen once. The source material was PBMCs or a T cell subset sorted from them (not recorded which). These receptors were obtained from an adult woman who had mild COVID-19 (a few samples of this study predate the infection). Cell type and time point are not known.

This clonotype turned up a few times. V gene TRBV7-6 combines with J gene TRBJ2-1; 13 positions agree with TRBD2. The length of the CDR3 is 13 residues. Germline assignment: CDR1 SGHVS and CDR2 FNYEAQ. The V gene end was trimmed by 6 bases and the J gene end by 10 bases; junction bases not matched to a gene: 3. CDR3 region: CASRGLAGWEQFF. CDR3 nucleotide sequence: TGTGCCAGCAGGGGACTAGCGGGGTGGGAGCAGTTCTTC.

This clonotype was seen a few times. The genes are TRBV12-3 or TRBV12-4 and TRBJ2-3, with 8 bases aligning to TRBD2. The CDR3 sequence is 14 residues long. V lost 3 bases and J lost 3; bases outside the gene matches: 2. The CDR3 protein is CASSFAGGTDTQYF. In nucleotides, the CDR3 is TGTGCCAGCAGTTTCGCGGGGGGAACAGATACGCAGTATTTT.

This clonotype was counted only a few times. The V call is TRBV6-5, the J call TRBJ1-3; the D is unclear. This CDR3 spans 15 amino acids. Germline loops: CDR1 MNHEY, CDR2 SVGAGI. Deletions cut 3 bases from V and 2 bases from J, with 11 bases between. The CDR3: CASSYSGSTGNTIYF. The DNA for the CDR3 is TGTGCCAGCAGTTATTCGGGTTCCACTGGAAACACCATATATTTT.

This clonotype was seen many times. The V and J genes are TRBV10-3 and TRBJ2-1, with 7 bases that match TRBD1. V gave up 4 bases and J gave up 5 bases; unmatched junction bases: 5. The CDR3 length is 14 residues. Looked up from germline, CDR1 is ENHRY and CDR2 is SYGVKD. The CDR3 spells CAISAKGADNEQFF. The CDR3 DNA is TGTGCCATCAGTGCAAAGGGGGCGGACAATGAGCAGTTCTTC.

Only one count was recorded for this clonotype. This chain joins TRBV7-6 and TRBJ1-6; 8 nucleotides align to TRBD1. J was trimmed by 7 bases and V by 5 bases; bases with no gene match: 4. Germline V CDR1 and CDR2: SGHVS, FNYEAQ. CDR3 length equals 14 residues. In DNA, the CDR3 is TGTGCCAGCAGCAAGGACAGGGTCAATTCACCCCTCCACTTT. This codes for CASSKDRVNSPLHF.

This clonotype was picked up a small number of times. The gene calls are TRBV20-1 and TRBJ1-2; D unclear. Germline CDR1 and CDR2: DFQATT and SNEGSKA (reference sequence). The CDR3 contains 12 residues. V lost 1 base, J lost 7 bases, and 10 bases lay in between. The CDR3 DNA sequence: TGCAGTGCTAGAGTGCCTGAGGGTGGCTACACCTTC. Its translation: CSARVPEGGYTF.

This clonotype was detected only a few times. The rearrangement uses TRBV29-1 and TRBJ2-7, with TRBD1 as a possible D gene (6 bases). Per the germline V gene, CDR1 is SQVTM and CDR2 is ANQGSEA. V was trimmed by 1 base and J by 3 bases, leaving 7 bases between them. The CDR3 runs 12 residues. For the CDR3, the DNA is TGCAGCGTTGAAGGCAGGGGCTACGAGCAGTACTTC. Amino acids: CSVEGRGYEQYF.

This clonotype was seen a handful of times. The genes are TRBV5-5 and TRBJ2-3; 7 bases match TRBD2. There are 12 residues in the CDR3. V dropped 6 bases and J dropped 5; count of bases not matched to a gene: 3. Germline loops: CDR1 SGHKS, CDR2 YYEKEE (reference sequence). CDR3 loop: CASIGGGDTQYF. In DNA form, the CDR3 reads TGTGCCAGCATCGGCGGGGGAGATACGCAGTATTTT.

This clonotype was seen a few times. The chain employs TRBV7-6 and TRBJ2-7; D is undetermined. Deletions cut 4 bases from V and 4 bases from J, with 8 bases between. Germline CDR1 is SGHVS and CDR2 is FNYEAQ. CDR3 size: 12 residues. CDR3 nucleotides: TGTGCCAGCAGCTCCAAGACTTACGAGCAGTACTTC. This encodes CASSSKTYEQYF.